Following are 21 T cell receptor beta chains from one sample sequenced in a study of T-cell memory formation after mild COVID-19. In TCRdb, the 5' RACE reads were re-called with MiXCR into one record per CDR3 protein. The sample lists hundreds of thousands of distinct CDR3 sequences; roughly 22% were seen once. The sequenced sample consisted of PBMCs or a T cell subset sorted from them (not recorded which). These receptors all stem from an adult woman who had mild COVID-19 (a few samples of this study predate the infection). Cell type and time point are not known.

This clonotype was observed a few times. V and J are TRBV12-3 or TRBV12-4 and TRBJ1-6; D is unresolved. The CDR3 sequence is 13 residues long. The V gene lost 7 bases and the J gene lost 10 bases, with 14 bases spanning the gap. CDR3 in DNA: TGTGCCAGCACCTCGTTCCAGGTATCACCCCTCCACTTT. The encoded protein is CASTSFQVSPLHF.

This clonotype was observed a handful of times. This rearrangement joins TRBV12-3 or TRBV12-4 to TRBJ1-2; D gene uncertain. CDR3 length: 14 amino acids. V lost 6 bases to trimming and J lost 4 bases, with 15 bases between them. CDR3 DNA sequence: TGTGCCAGCAGCCCGGCTGGGAGATTCTATGGCTACACCTTC. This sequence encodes CASSPAGRFYGYTF.

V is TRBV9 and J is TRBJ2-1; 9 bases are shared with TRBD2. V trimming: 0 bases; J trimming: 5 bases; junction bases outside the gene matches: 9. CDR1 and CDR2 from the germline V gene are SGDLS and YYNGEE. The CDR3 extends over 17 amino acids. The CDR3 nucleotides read TGTGCCAGCAGCGTAGGGCCAGCGGGGGGAAGCCACAATGAGCAGTTCTTC. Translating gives CASSVGPAGGSHNEQFF.

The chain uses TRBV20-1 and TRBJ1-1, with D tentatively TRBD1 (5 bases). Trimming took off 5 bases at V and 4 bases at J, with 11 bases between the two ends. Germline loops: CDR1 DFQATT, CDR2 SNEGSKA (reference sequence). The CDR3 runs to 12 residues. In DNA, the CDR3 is TGCAGTGCTGAGACAGTCCTCACTGAAGCTTTCTTT. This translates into CSAETVLTEAFF.

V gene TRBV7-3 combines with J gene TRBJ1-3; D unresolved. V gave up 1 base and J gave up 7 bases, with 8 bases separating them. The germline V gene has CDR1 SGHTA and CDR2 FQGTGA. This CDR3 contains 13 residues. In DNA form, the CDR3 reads TGTGCCAGCAGCTTAAAGCCGGGTAACACCATATATTTT. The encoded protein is CASSLKPGNTIYF.

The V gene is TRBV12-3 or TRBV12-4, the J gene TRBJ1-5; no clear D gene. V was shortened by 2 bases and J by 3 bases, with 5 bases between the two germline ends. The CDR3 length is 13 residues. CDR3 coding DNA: TGTGCCAGCAGTTTACAGGACAATCAGCCCCAGCATTTT. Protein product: CASSLQDNQPQHF.

CDR3: CASSFIGTSYYYNEQFF. CDR3 DNA sequence: TGTGCCAGCAGTTTTATCGGGACTAGTTACTACTACAATGAGCAGTTCTTC. The rearrangement links TRBV12-3 or TRBV12-4 to TRBJ2-1, with TRBD2 matching over 8 bases. J was trimmed by 3 bases and V by 3 bases; bases with no gene match: 10. The CDR3 has 17 amino acids.

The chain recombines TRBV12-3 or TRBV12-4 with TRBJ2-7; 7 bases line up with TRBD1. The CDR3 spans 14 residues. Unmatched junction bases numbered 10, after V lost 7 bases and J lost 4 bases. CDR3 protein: CASTPTGTQYEQYF. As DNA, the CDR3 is TGTGCCAGCACCCCGACAGGGACGCAGTACGAGCAGTACTTC.

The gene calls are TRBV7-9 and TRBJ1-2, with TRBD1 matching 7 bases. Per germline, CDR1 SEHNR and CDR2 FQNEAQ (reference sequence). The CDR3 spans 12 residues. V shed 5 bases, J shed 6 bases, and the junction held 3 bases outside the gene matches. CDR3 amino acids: CASSRQGNGYTF. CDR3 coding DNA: TGTGCCAGCAGCCGACAGGGAAATGGCTACACCTTC.

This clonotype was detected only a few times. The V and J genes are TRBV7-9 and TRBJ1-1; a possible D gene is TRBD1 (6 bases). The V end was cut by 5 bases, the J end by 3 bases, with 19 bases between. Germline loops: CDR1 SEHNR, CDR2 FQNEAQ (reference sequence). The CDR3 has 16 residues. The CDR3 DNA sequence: TGTGCCAGCAGCCCAGGGACACCGAGTGGTGACACTGAAGCTTTCTTT. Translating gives CASSPGTPSGDTEAFF.

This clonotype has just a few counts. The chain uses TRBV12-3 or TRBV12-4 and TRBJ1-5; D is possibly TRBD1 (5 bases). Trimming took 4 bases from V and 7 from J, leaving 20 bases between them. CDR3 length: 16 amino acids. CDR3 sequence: CASSWGVGPTPQPQHF. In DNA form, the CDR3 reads TGTGCCAGCAGTTGGGGTGTGGGACCGACTCCCCAGCCCCAGCATTTT.

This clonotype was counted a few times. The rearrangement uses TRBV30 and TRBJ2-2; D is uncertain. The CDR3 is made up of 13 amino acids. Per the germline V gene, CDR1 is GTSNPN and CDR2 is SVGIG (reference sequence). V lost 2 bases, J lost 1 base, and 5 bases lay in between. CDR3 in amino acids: CAWSRQNTGELFF. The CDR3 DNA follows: TGTGCCTGGAGTCGACAGAACACCGGGGAGCTGTTTTTT. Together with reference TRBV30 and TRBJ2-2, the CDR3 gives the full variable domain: SQTIHQWPATLVQPVGSPLSLECTVEGTSNPNLYWYRQAAGRGLQLLFYSVGIGQISSEVPQNLSASRPQDRQFILSSKKLLLSDSGFYLCAWSRQNTGELFFGEGSRLTVL.

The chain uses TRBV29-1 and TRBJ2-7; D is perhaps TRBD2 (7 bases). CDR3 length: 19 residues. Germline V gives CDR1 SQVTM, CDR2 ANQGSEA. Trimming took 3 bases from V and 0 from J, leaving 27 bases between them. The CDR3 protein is CSVELARWEGGRGSYEQYF. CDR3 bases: TGCAGCGTTGAGTTGGCTCGCTGGGAGGGGGGCCGAGGCTCCTACGAGCAGTACTTC.

The CDR3 loop reads CSARDPSSRQETQYF. CDR3 sequence (DNA): TGCAGTGCTAGAGATCCTAGCTCCAGACAAGAGACCCAGTACTTC. The chain joins TRBV20-1 to TRBJ2-5; D may be TRBD2 (5 bases). Germline values: CDR1 DFQATT, CDR2 SNEGSKA (reference sequence). This CDR3 is 15 amino acids long. V lost 0 bases and J 2 bases, leaving 13 bases between the germline ends.

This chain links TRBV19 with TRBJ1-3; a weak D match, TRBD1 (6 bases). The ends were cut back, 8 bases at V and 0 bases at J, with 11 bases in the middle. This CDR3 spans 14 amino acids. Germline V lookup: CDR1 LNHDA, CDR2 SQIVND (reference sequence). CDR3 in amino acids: CASVGTISGNTIYF. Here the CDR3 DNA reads TGTGCCAGTGTCGGGACAATCTCTGGAAACACCATATATTTT.

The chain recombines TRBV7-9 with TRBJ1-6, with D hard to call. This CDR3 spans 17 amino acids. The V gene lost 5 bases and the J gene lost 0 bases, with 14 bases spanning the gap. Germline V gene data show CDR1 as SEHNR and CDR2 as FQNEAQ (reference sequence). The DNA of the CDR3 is TGTGCCAGCAGCCCGCCCCCCGGGAGCTCCTATAATTCACCCCTCCACTTT. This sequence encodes CASSPPPGSSYNSPLHF.

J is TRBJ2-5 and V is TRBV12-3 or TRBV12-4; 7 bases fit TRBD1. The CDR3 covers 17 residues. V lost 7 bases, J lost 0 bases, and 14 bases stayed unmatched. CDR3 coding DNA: TGTGCCAGCAAAGCCCAACAGGGGCTACCATACCAAGAGACCCAGTACTTC. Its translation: CASKAQQGLPYQETQYF.

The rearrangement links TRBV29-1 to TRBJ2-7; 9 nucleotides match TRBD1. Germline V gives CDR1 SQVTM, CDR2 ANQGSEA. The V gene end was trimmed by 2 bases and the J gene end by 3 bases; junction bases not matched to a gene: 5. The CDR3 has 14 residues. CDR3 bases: TGCAGCGTTGAACAGCTGGGACAGGGCTACGAGCAGTACTTC. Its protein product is CSVEQLGQGYEQYF.

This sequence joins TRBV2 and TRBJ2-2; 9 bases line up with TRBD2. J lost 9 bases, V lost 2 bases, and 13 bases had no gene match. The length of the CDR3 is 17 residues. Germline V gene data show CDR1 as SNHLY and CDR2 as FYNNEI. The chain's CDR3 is CASSEYQGERGAWELFF. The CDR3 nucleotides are TGTGCCAGCAGTGAATATCAAGGGGAGCGGGGGGCCTGGGAGCTGTTTTTT.

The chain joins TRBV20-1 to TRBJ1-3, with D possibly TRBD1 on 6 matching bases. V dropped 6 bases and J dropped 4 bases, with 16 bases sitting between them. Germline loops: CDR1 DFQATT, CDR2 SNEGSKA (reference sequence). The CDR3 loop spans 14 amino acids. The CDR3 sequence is CSATYRETGNTIYF. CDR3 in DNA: TGCAGTGCCACTTACAGGGAGACGGGAAACACCATATATTTT.

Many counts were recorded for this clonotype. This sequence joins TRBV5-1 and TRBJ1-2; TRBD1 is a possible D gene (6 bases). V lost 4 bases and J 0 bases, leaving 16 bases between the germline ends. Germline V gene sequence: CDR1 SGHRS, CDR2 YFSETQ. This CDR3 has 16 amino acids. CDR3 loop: CASSPGQYNSNYGYTF. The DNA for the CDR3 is TGCGCCAGCAGCCCCGGACAGTACAATTCTAACTATGGCTACACCTTC.